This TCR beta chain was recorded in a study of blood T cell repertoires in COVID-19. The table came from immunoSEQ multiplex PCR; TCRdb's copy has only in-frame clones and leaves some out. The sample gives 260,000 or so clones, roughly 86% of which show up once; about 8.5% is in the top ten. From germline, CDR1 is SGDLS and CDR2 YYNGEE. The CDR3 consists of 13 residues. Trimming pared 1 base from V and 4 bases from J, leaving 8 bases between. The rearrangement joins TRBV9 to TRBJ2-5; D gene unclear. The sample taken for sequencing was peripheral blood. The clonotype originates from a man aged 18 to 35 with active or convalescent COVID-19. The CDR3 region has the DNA TGTGCCAGCAGCGTAAACAGTTTAGAGACCCAGTACTTC. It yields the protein CASSVNSLETQYF.